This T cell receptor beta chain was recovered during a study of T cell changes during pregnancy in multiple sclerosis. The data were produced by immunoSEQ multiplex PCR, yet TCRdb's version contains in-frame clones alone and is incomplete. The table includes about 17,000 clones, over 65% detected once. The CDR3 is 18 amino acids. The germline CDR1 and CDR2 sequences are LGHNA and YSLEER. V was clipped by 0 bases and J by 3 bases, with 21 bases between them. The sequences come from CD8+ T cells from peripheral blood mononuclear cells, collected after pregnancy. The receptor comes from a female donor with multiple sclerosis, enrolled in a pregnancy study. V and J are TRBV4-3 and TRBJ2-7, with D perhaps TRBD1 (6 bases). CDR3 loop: CASSQDQGGQGSSYEQYF. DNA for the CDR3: TGCGCCAGCAGCCAAGATCAAGGCGGGCAGGGGAGCAGCTACGAGCAGTACTTC.